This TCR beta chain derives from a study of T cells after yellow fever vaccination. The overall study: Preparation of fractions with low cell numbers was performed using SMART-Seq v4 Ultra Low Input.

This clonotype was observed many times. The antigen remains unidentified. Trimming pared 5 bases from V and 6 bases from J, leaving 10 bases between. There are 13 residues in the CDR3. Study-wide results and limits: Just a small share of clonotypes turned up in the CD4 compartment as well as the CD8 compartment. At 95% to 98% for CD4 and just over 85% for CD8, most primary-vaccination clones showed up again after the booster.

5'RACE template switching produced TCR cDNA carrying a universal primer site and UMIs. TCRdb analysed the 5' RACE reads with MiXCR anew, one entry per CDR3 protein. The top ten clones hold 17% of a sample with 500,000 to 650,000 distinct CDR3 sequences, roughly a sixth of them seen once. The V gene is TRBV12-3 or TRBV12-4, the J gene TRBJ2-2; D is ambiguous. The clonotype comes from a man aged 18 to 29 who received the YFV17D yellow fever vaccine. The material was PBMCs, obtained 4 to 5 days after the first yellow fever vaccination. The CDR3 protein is CASSPRIPGELFF. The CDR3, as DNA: TGTGCCAGCAGTCCCAGGATCCCCGGGGAGCTGTTTTTT.